A selection of T cell receptor beta chains follows, all from one sample in a study of CD8 T cells in Susac syndrome. TCRdb analysed the immunoSEQ multiplex PCR reads with MiXCR anew, one entry per CDR3 protein. The table has some 180,000 distinct CDR3 sequences, roughly 91% seen once. Material for sequencing was CD4+ T cells from PBMCs. Source of these receptors: a human donor with Susac syndrome. Each CDR3 is given with its conserved first and last residue. Each record gives: V gene, J gene, D gene, clone size, CDR3 protein, CDR3 DNA. D genes are given only for firm matches. The listing skips clone size in some rows; elsewhere it reads once, few, many or a size class.

v_call: TRBV6-5; j_call: TRBJ2-2; d_call: TRBD2; clone_size: NA; cdr3_aa: CASSYISPASGGTRAGELFF; cdr3_nt: TGTGCCAGCAGTTACATTTCACCAGCTAGCGGGGGGACTCGCGCGGGGGAGCTGTTTTTT
v_call: TRBV11-2; j_call: TRBJ1-2; d_call: NA; clone_size: NA; cdr3_aa: CASSFRGRESGYTF; cdr3_nt: TGTGCCAGCAGCTTCCGGGGTCGGGAATCTGGCTACACCTTC
v_call: TRBV2; j_call: TRBJ2-1; d_call: NA; clone_size: NA; cdr3_aa: CASREEYNEQFF; cdr3_nt: TGTGCCAGTCGCGAGGAGTACAATGAGCAGTTCTTC
v_call: TRBV19; j_call: TRBJ1-1; d_call: NA; clone_size: NA; cdr3_aa: CASHPAQGKYTEAFF; cdr3_nt: TGTGCCAGTCACCCCGCTCAGGGAAAGTACACTGAAGCTTTCTTT
v_call: TRBV3-1; j_call: TRBJ2-3; d_call: TRBD1; clone_size: NA; cdr3_aa: CASSQELTGGTDTQYF; cdr3_nt: TGTGCCAGCAGCCAAGAGTTGACAGGGGGCACAGATACGCAGTATTTT
v_call: TRBV5-4; j_call: TRBJ2-7; d_call: TRBD1; clone_size: NA; cdr3_aa: CASSDTKTGERQYF; cdr3_nt: TGTGCCAGCAGCGATACCAAGACAGGGGAGCGGCAGTACTTC
v_call: TRBV30; j_call: TRBJ1-1; d_call: NA; clone_size: NA; cdr3_aa: CAWKPQGNTEAFF; cdr3_nt: TGTGCCTGGAAACCTCAGGGGAACACTGAAGCTTTCTTT
v_call: TRBV11-2; j_call: TRBJ1-5; d_call: TRBD1; clone_size: NA; cdr3_aa: CASSPRQGNGNQPQHF; cdr3_nt: TGTGCCAGCAGCCCAAGACAGGGGAACGGCAATCAGCCCCAGCATTTT
v_call: TRBV6-2/TRBV6-3; j_call: TRBJ2-2; d_call: TRBD2; clone_size: once; cdr3_aa: CASSTPGSGSTGELFF; cdr3_nt: TGTGCCAGCAGTACCCCGGGTAGCGGGAGTACCGGGGAGCTGTTTTTT
v_call: TRBV6-1; j_call: TRBJ2-5; d_call: NA; clone_size: few; cdr3_aa: CASSPRWTADQYF; cdr3_nt: TGTGCCAGCAGTCCCCGATGGACAGCGGACCAGTACTTC
v_call: TRBV28; j_call: TRBJ1-5; d_call: NA; clone_size: NA; cdr3_aa: CASSPTQGSQPQHF; cdr3_nt: TGTGCCAGCAGCCCAACACAGGGATCCCAGCCCCAGCATTTT
v_call: TRBV4-1; j_call: TRBJ2-7; d_call: NA; clone_size: NA; cdr3_aa: CASSQVRVGMGSIYEQYF; cdr3_nt: TGCGCCAGCAGCCAAGTCCGGGTCGGGATGGGGTCAATCTACGAGCAGTACTTC
v_call: TRBV6-2/TRBV6-3; j_call: TRBJ2-7; d_call: NA; clone_size: NA; cdr3_aa: CASSQRREQYF; cdr3_nt: TGTGCCAGCAGTCAACGTCGGGAGCAGTACTTC
v_call: TRBV5-1; j_call: TRBJ1-2; d_call: NA; clone_size: NA; cdr3_aa: CASSSGSNYGYTF; cdr3_nt: TGCGCCAGCAGCTCGGGGTCTAACTATGGCTACACCTTC
v_call: TRBV7-9; j_call: TRBJ2-4; d_call: TRBD2; clone_size: NA; cdr3_aa: CASSISGRLAKNIQYF; cdr3_nt: TGTGCCAGCAGCATTAGCGGGAGGCTAGCCAAAAACATTCAGTACTTC
v_call: TRBV11-2; j_call: TRBJ2-1; d_call: TRBD2; clone_size: once; cdr3_aa: CASSLTSGRLEVNEQFF; cdr3_nt: TGTGCCAGCAGCTTAACTAGCGGGAGGTTGGAGGTTAATGAGCAGTTCTTC
v_call: TRBV20-1; j_call: TRBJ2-1; d_call: TRBD2; clone_size: NA; cdr3_aa: CSAREDTSASSYNEQFF; cdr3_nt: TGCAGTGCTAGAGAGGATACTAGCGCGAGCTCCTACAATGAGCAGTTCTTC
v_call: TRBV4-1; j_call: TRBJ2-5; d_call: NA; clone_size: few; cdr3_aa: CASSQGSRETQYF; cdr3_nt: TGCGCCAGCAGCCAAGGATCCAGAGAGACCCAGTACTTC
v_call: TRBV20-1; j_call: TRBJ1-1; d_call: NA; clone_size: once; cdr3_aa: CSARPLVEAFF; cdr3_nt: TGCAGTGCGCGCCCATTGGTTGAAGCTTTCTTT
v_call: TRBV20-1; j_call: TRBJ2-3; d_call: TRBD2; clone_size: NA; cdr3_aa: CSASKAGDETDTQYF; cdr3_nt: TGCAGTGCAAGTAAGGCGGGAGACGAAACAGATACGCAGTATTTT
v_call: TRBV7-3; j_call: TRBJ2-2; d_call: TRBD2; clone_size: NA; cdr3_aa: CASSLFQLAGGTGELFF; cdr3_nt: TGTGCCAGCAGCTTATTCCAACTAGCGGGGGGTACCGGGGAGCTGTTTTTT
v_call: TRBV3-1; j_call: TRBJ1-1; d_call: NA; clone_size: once; cdr3_aa: CASSLRSNPEAFF; cdr3_nt: TGTGCCAGCAGCCTGCGTAGTAATCCTGAAGCTTTCTTT
v_call: TRBV12-3/TRBV12-4; j_call: TRBJ2-1; d_call: NA; clone_size: NA; cdr3_aa: CASSFSAEQFF; cdr3_nt: TGTGCCAGCAGTTTTAGTGCTGAGCAGTTCTTC
v_call: TRBV27; j_call: TRBJ2-6; d_call: NA; clone_size: NA; cdr3_aa: CASSRETSQFTPGANVLTF; cdr3_nt: TGTGCCAGCAGTCGAGAAACAAGTCAATTCACCCCTGGGGCCAACGTCCTGACTTTC
v_call: TRBV19; j_call: TRBJ1-1; d_call: TRBD1; clone_size: NA; cdr3_aa: CASSTHRGLNTEAFF; cdr3_nt: TGTGCCAGTAGTACCCACAGGGGACTGAACACTGAAGCTTTCTTT
v_call: TRBV4-1; j_call: TRBJ2-5; d_call: NA; clone_size: NA; cdr3_aa: CASSQETRGYQETQYF; cdr3_nt: TGCGCCAGCAGCCAAGAGACCCGGGGGTACCAAGAGACCCAGTACTTC
v_call: TRBV21-1; j_call: TRBJ2-5; d_call: NA; clone_size: NA; cdr3_aa: CASSKWASGGLGETQYF; cdr3_nt: TGTGCCAGCAGCAAATGGGCTAGCGGGGGACTAGGAGAGACCCAGTACTTC
v_call: TRBV5-1; j_call: TRBJ2-7; d_call: NA; clone_size: NA; cdr3_aa: CASSVDRPYEQYF; cdr3_nt: TGCGCCAGCAGCGTAGACAGGCCCTACGAGCAGTACTTC
v_call: TRBV12-3/TRBV12-4; j_call: TRBJ1-3; d_call: NA; clone_size: NA; cdr3_aa: CASSLKFSGNTIYF; cdr3_nt: TGTGCCAGCAGTCTAAAATTCTCTGGAAACACCATATATTTT
v_call: TRBV11-1; j_call: TRBJ2-5; d_call: TRBD2; clone_size: NA; cdr3_aa: CASSLLAERMSGGHQETQYF; cdr3_nt: TGTGCCAGCAGCTTATTGGCGGAAAGAATGAGCGGGGGGCACCAAGAGACCCAGTACTTC
v_call: TRBV10-3; j_call: TRBJ2-3; d_call: TRBD1; clone_size: NA; cdr3_aa: CAISEGQGHTDTQYF; cdr3_nt: TGTGCCATCAGTGAGGGACAGGGACACACAGATACGCAGTATTTT
v_call: TRBV14; j_call: TRBJ2-7; d_call: NA; clone_size: NA; cdr3_aa: CASSQGTQGSPFYEQYF; cdr3_nt: TGTGCCAGCAGCCAGGGGACCCAAGGGTCCCCCTTCTACGAGCAGTACTTC
v_call: TRBV3-1; j_call: TRBJ2-7; d_call: NA; clone_size: NA; cdr3_aa: CANSDTSSQYF; cdr3_nt: TGTGCCAACAGCGACACCTCATCGCAGTACTTC
v_call: TRBV15; j_call: TRBJ1-2; d_call: NA; clone_size: NA; cdr3_aa: CATSRDWGLRTLYGYTF; cdr3_nt: TGTGCCACCAGCAGAGATTGGGGGCTCCGGACTCTATATGGCTACACCTTC
v_call: TRBV5-4; j_call: TRBJ2-1; d_call: TRBD1; clone_size: once; cdr3_aa: CASSSGTGGEQFF; cdr3_nt: TGTGCCAGCAGCTCTGGGACAGGGGGTGAGCAGTTCTTC
v_call: TRBV20-1; j_call: TRBJ1-1; d_call: TRBD1; clone_size: NA; cdr3_aa: CSATGGHTEAFF; cdr3_nt: TGCAGTGCTACAGGGGGCCACACTGAAGCTTTCTTT
v_call: TRBV19; j_call: TRBJ1-5; d_call: NA; clone_size: NA; cdr3_aa: CASQGPRNQPQHF; cdr3_nt: TGTGCCAGTCAGGGTCCAAGGAATCAGCCCCAGCATTTT
v_call: TRBV28; j_call: TRBJ2-3; d_call: NA; clone_size: NA; cdr3_aa: CASSFWTRDTDTQYF; cdr3_nt: TGTGCCAGCAGTTTTTGGACACGAGACACAGATACGCAGTATTTT
v_call: TRBV20-1; j_call: TRBJ2-2; d_call: NA; clone_size: NA; cdr3_aa: CSARDRGHGVNTGELFF; cdr3_nt: TGCAGTGCTAGAGATCGGGGCCACGGGGTGAACACCGGGGAGCTGTTTTTT
v_call: TRBV4-1; j_call: TRBJ2-1; d_call: NA; clone_size: NA; cdr3_aa: CASSRARGGVSYNEQFF; cdr3_nt: TGCGCCAGCAGCCGCGCGAGGGGCGGGGTCTCCTACAATGAGCAGTTCTTC
v_call: TRBV28; j_call: TRBJ2-3; d_call: NA; clone_size: NA; cdr3_aa: CASSLSFGTDTQYF; cdr3_nt: TGTGCCAGCAGTTTAAGTTTCGGCACAGATACGCAGTATTTT
v_call: TRBV4-2; j_call: TRBJ2-1; d_call: NA; clone_size: few; cdr3_aa: CASSPGPSSYNEQFF; cdr3_nt: TGTGCCAGCAGTCCGGGACCTAGCTCCTACAATGAGCAGTTCTTC
v_call: TRBV6-5; j_call: TRBJ1-1; d_call: NA; clone_size: NA; cdr3_aa: CASSHRETNTEAFF; cdr3_nt: TGTGCCAGCAGCCACAGGGAAACGAACACTGAAGCTTTCTTT
v_call: TRBV14; j_call: TRBJ1-3; d_call: NA; clone_size: NA; cdr3_aa: CASSQLGSGNTIYF; cdr3_nt: TGTGCCAGCAGCCAGCTGGGCTCTGGAAACACCATATATTTT
v_call: TRBV2; j_call: TRBJ1-1; d_call: NA; clone_size: NA; cdr3_aa: CASSETGMNTEAFF; cdr3_nt: TGTGCCAGCAGTGAAACAGGGATGAACACTGAAGCTTTCTTT
v_call: TRBV4-2; j_call: TRBJ2-3; d_call: TRBD2; clone_size: NA; cdr3_aa: CASSQGLAGGPAADTQYF; cdr3_nt: TGTGCCAGCAGCCAAGGACTAGCGGGAGGGCCGGCGGCAGATACGCAGTATTTT
v_call: TRBV12-3/TRBV12-4; j_call: TRBJ1-2; d_call: TRBD1; clone_size: NA; cdr3_aa: CASSLGTGSGYTF; cdr3_nt: TGTGCCAGCAGTTTAGGGACAGGGAGCGGCTACACCTTC
v_call: TRBV5-1; j_call: TRBJ2-7; d_call: NA; clone_size: NA; cdr3_aa: CASSLIGGDEQYF; cdr3_nt: TGCGCCAGCAGCTTGATCGGCGGCGACGAGCAGTACTTC
v_call: TRBV28; j_call: TRBJ2-1; d_call: TRBD1; clone_size: NA; cdr3_aa: CASSFSGQGYNEQFF; cdr3_nt: TGTGCCAGCAGTTTTTCGGGACAGGGGTACAATGAGCAGTTCTTC
v_call: TRBV20-1; j_call: TRBJ2-7; d_call: NA; clone_size: NA; cdr3_aa: CSARDSAMGADGYEQYF; cdr3_nt: TGCAGTGCTAGAGATTCTGCGATGGGGGCAGACGGCTACGAGCAGTACTTC
v_call: TRBV20-1; j_call: TRBJ2-1; d_call: TRBD2; clone_size: NA; cdr3_aa: CSARDPEREGLAGVNEQFF; cdr3_nt: TGCAGTGCTAGAGATCCCGAACGGGAGGGACTAGCGGGAGTAAATGAGCAGTTCTTC